A selection of T cell receptor beta chains follows, all from one sample in a study of T cell responses to AZD1222 COVID-19 vaccine. The method was immunoSEQ multiplex PCR; TCRdb's version includes in-frame clones alone and lacks a portion of them. The table has about 160,000 clones, 80% to 90% seen once; the top ten hold about 4.7%. This specimen was peripheral blood, taken on day 0 of AZD1222 vaccination. These receptor sequences come from an adult in good health. Both conserved end residues are part of each CDR3. Fields, in order: V gene, J gene, clone size, D gene, CDR3 protein, CDR3 DNA. A D gene is named only where the DNA matches it firmly. Size is stated for part of the rows, as once, few or many counts, or as a class when the clone is expanded.

v_call: TRBV7-9
j_call: TRBJ1-2
clone_size: NA
d_call: NA
cdr3_aa: CASSLVVGIHGYTF
cdr3_nt: TGTGCCAGCAGCTTAGTAGTCGGTATCCATGGCTACACCTTC

v_call: TRBV29-1
j_call: TRBJ2-3
clone_size: NA
d_call: NA
cdr3_aa: CSVSSGPWDTDTQYF
cdr3_nt: TGCAGCGTGTCCAGCGGGCCCTGGGACACAGATACGCAGTATTTT

v_call: TRBV4-1
j_call: TRBJ1-2
clone_size: NA
d_call: NA
cdr3_aa: CASSPTRATNYGYTF
cdr3_nt: TGCGCCAGCAGCCCGACAAGGGCGACTAACTATGGCTACACCTTC

v_call: TRBV9
j_call: TRBJ1-2
clone_size: NA
d_call: TRBD1
cdr3_aa: CASSPDREGYGYTF
cdr3_nt: TGTGCCAGCAGCCCTGACAGGGAGGGCTATGGCTACACCTTC

v_call: TRBV18
j_call: TRBJ1-6
clone_size: NA
d_call: NA
cdr3_aa: CASSPSDFGAPLHF
cdr3_nt: TGTGCCAGCTCACCTTCTGATTTCGGGGCACCCCTCCACTTT

v_call: TRBV5-4
j_call: TRBJ2-3
clone_size: NA
d_call: TRBD2
cdr3_aa: CASRRSGRVTDTQYF
cdr3_nt: TGTGCCAGCAGGAGGAGCGGGAGGGTGACAGATACGCAGTATTTT

v_call: TRBV24-1
j_call: TRBJ1-1
clone_size: NA
d_call: TRBD1
cdr3_aa: CATSDYRDRAMNTEAFF
cdr3_nt: TGTGCCACCAGTGATTACCGGGACAGGGCCATGAACACTGAAGCTTTCTTT

v_call: TRBV9
j_call: TRBJ2-3
clone_size: NA
d_call: NA
cdr3_aa: CASSVGRGPTDTQYF
cdr3_nt: TGTGCCAGCAGCGTAGGGCGGGGCCCCACAGATACGCAGTATTTT

v_call: TRBV6-2/TRBV6-3
j_call: TRBJ1-1
clone_size: NA
d_call: NA
cdr3_aa: CASSYPELAEAFF
cdr3_nt: TGTGCCAGCAGTTACCCTGAGCTCGCTGAAGCTTTCTTT

v_call: TRBV12-3/TRBV12-4
j_call: TRBJ2-3
clone_size: NA
d_call: NA
cdr3_aa: CASSLADTQYF
cdr3_nt: TGTGCCAGCAGTTTAGCTGATACGCAGTATTTT

v_call: TRBV30
j_call: TRBJ2-1
clone_size: few
d_call: TRBD1
cdr3_aa: CAWTGQGKGNEQFF
cdr3_nt: TGTGCCTGGACTGGACAGGGGAAGGGCAATGAGCAGTTCTTC

v_call: TRBV5-1
j_call: TRBJ2-1
clone_size: NA
d_call: TRBD2
cdr3_aa: CASSLELAGAGEQFF
cdr3_nt: TGCGCCAGCAGCTTGGAACTAGCGGGAGCGGGTGAGCAGTTCTTC

v_call: TRBV29-1
j_call: TRBJ1-1
clone_size: NA
d_call: TRBD1
cdr3_aa: CSAREGQGGEAFF
cdr3_nt: TGCAGCGCGCGGGAGGGACAGGGCGGTGAAGCTTTCTTT

v_call: TRBV12-3/TRBV12-4
j_call: TRBJ1-1
clone_size: NA
d_call: TRBD1
cdr3_aa: CASSPSGTGDAFF
cdr3_nt: TGTGCCAGCAGTCCGTCCGGGACAGGGGACGCTTTCTTT

v_call: TRBV4-3
j_call: TRBJ2-5
clone_size: NA
d_call: NA
cdr3_aa: CASGQGLAQYF
cdr3_nt: TGCGCCAGCGGCCAGGGGCTGGCCCAGTACTTC

v_call: TRBV11-2
j_call: TRBJ1-2
clone_size: NA
d_call: NA
cdr3_aa: CASSFTGDYGYTF
cdr3_nt: TGTGCCAGCAGCTTTACAGGAGACTATGGCTACACCTTC

v_call: TRBV6-2/TRBV6-3
j_call: TRBJ2-1
clone_size: NA
d_call: TRBD2
cdr3_aa: CASSPSGTSGRAWGNEQFF
cdr3_nt: TGTGCCAGCAGTCCGTCCGGGACTAGCGGGAGGGCCTGGGGGAATGAGCAGTTCTTC

v_call: TRBV7-9
j_call: TRBJ2-1
clone_size: NA
d_call: NA
cdr3_aa: CASSQHLSSYNEQFF
cdr3_nt: TGTGCCAGCAGCCAACACTTGAGCTCCTACAATGAGCAGTTCTTC

v_call: TRBV27
j_call: TRBJ2-7
clone_size: NA
d_call: NA
cdr3_aa: CASSRSGPNYEQYF
cdr3_nt: TGTGCCAGCAGTCGATCGGGACCGAACTACGAGCAGTACTTC

v_call: TRBV6-5
j_call: TRBJ2-3
clone_size: NA
d_call: TRBD2
cdr3_aa: CASSPTSPDTQYF
cdr3_nt: TGTGCCAGCAGCCCGACTAGCCCAGATACGCAGTATTTT

v_call: TRBV7-3
j_call: TRBJ2-6
clone_size: NA
d_call: NA
cdr3_aa: CASSPASGANVLTF
cdr3_nt: TGTGCCAGCAGCCCCGCTTCTGGGGCCAACGTCCTGACTTTC

v_call: TRBV6-5
j_call: TRBJ2-7
clone_size: NA
d_call: TRBD2
cdr3_aa: CASSYSGGRTYEQYF
cdr3_nt: TGTGCCAGCAGTTACTCCGGCGGGAGGACCTACGAGCAGTACTTC

v_call: TRBV11-2
j_call: TRBJ1-4
clone_size: NA
d_call: NA
cdr3_aa: CASSPLLFGGRNEKLFF
cdr3_nt: TGTGCCAGCAGCCCACTACTATTCGGGGGGCGAAATGAAAAACTGTTTTTT

v_call: TRBV7-6
j_call: TRBJ1-6
clone_size: few
d_call: NA
cdr3_aa: CASRTGYNSPLHF
cdr3_nt: TGTGCCAGCAGAACAGGGTACAATTCACCCCTCCACTTT

v_call: TRBV19
j_call: TRBJ1-2
clone_size: NA
d_call: TRBD1
cdr3_aa: CASSMDVWRDREYGYTF
cdr3_nt: TGTGCCAGTAGTATGGATGTCTGGAGGGACAGGGAGTATGGCTACACCTTC

v_call: TRBV6-5
j_call: TRBJ2-7
clone_size: once
d_call: NA
cdr3_aa: CASSYQPSVSYEQYF
cdr3_nt: TGTGCCAGCAGTTACCAGCCTAGCGTCTCCTACGAGCAGTACTTC

v_call: TRBV5-1
j_call: TRBJ1-2
clone_size: few
d_call: TRBD1
cdr3_aa: CASSRTGVADYGYTF
cdr3_nt: TGCGCCAGCAGCCGGACAGGGGTAGCTGACTATGGCTACACCTTC

v_call: TRBV5-6
j_call: TRBJ1-1
clone_size: NA
d_call: NA
cdr3_aa: CASSITVNTEAFF
cdr3_nt: TGTGCCAGCAGCATTACAGTGAACACTGAAGCTTTCTTT

v_call: TRBV6-5
j_call: TRBJ1-1
clone_size: NA
d_call: NA
cdr3_aa: CASRFIGFANTEAFF
cdr3_nt: TGTGCCAGCAGATTCATAGGGTTCGCGAACACTGAAGCTTTCTTT

v_call: TRBV7-8
j_call: TRBJ2-7
clone_size: NA
d_call: TRBD2
cdr3_aa: CASSSTSGRYEQYF
cdr3_nt: TGTGCCAGCAGCTCAACTAGCGGGAGGTACGAGCAGTACTTC

v_call: TRBV7-2
j_call: TRBJ2-7
clone_size: NA
d_call: NA
cdr3_aa: CASSLKTPYEQYF
cdr3_nt: TGTGCCAGCAGCTTAAAGACACCCTACGAGCAGTACTTC

v_call: TRBV4-1
j_call: TRBJ2-3
clone_size: NA
d_call: NA
cdr3_aa: CASSQELLASTDTQYF
cdr3_nt: TGCGCCAGCAGCCAAGAGCTGCTAGCTAGCACAGATACGCAGTATTTT

v_call: TRBV7-2
j_call: TRBJ2-5
clone_size: NA
d_call: NA
cdr3_aa: CASSLQRNMQETQYF
cdr3_nt: TGTGCCAGCAGCTTACAACGGAATATGCAAGAGACCCAGTACTTC

v_call: TRBV7-7
j_call: TRBJ2-3
clone_size: NA
d_call: TRBD1
cdr3_aa: CASSLTLQGAQYF
cdr3_nt: TGTGCCAGCAGCTTGACTCTACAGGGGGCGCAGTATTTT

v_call: TRBV28
j_call: TRBJ1-1
clone_size: NA
d_call: NA
cdr3_aa: CASSELTGFTEAFF
cdr3_nt: TGTGCCAGCAGTGAACTTACAGGGTTCACTGAAGCTTTCTTT

v_call: TRBV6-5
j_call: TRBJ1-6
clone_size: NA
d_call: TRBD1
cdr3_aa: CANTGQGVHSPLHF
cdr3_nt: TGTGCCAACACAGGACAGGGCGTACATTCACCCCTCCACTTT

v_call: TRBV15
j_call: TRBJ2-7
clone_size: NA
d_call: NA
cdr3_aa: CATSRARGLTPYEQYF
cdr3_nt: TGTGCCACCAGCAGAGCCAGGGGACTGACCCCCTACGAGCAGTACTTC

v_call: TRBV25-1
j_call: TRBJ2-7
clone_size: NA
d_call: NA
cdr3_aa: CASSAASTYEQYF
cdr3_nt: TGTGCCAGCAGTGCCGCAAGTACCTACGAGCAGTACTTC

v_call: TRBV4-2
j_call: TRBJ2-7
clone_size: NA
d_call: NA
cdr3_aa: CASSQDRSSYYEQYF
cdr3_nt: TGTGCCAGCAGCCAAGATCGAAGTAGCTACTACGAGCAGTACTTC

v_call: TRBV25-1
j_call: TRBJ1-2
clone_size: NA
d_call: TRBD1
cdr3_aa: CASSELPGGHLYGYTF
cdr3_nt: TGTGCCAGCAGTGAATTACCAGGGGGCCATCTTTATGGCTACACCTTC

v_call: TRBV15
j_call: TRBJ2-1
clone_size: NA
d_call: NA
cdr3_aa: CATSREIGGGNEQFF
cdr3_nt: TGTGCCACCAGCAGAGAAATCGGGGGAGGCAATGAGCAGTTCTTC

v_call: TRBV19
j_call: TRBJ1-2
clone_size: NA
d_call: NA
cdr3_aa: CASSSEIYGYTF
cdr3_nt: TGTGCCAGTAGTTCGGAGATCTATGGCTACACCTTC

v_call: TRBV2
j_call: TRBJ1-2
clone_size: NA
d_call: NA
cdr3_aa: CASSEHNSGYTF
cdr3_nt: TGTGCCAGCAGTGAGCACAACAGTGGCTACACCTTC